This T cell receptor (beta chain) derives from a study of tumor-infiltrating lymphocytes in primary liver carcinoma. About the research overall: Patients were men and women aged 30 to 69 years. Roughly 3.5 to 7.5 million productive TCRbeta reads were obtained per sample, with similar numbers across tissue types. Study-wide results and caveats: Only about 8-25% of top clones appeared in all five tumor regions.

The table lists this clonotype with many counts. What it binds is not known. Starting material for RNA and DNA co-extraction consisted of roughly 20-34 mg of unsorted bulk tissue. J lost 5 bases, V lost 10 bases, and 5 bases had no gene match. The germline V gene encodes CDR1 ENHRY and CDR2 SYGVKD. The CDR3 consists of 14 residues. TCR beta cDNA was made from around 460 ng total RNA with a constant-region primer. Libraries covering TCR beta were generated through three nested multiplex PCR rounds (using a slightly modified ARM-PCR). In the first two PCR rounds, TRBV1-TRBV30 forward primers were paired with a C-beta reverse primer, and each round lasted about 9 cycles. TCRdb re-called the multiplex PCR reads with MiXCR, one entry per CDR3 protein. The sample lists under 110,000 distinct CDR3 sequences; approximately 70% were seen once.

This TCR was recovered from a woman aged 55-70 years with primary liver carcinoma and hepatitis B virus infection. The chain is built from TRBV10-3 and TRBJ2-1; 13 bases agree with TRBD2. The sample was liver tumor tissue from sampling region 2. Regarding subset: tumor region T2, inferior pole. CDR3 bases: TGTGCCACAGGAGGGACTAGCGGGGACAATGAGCAGTTCTTC. This gives the protein CATGGTSGDNEQFF.